This entry lists 28 T cell receptor beta chains sequenced from one sample in a study of tissue T cells after allogeneic stem cell transplantation. Method: immunoSEQ multiplex PCR; TCRdb's copy keeps in-frame clones and lacks some. The data show 45,000 to 50,000 clones, less than 75% seen once. Material for sequencing was sorted cells pooled from one or two spleens. The origin of the receptors is a pool of C57BL/6 mice in good health.

To note about this clone: Gene names and germline refer to mouse. The CDR3 DNA, read in part, is TGTGCAAGCAGCTTCGACTGGGGGGGCGGGGACACCCAGTAC. It encodes CASSFDWGGGDTQY. The whole CDR3 is CASSFDWGGGDTQYF. The chain carries TRBV16 and TRBJ2-5; 12 bases match TRBD2. The DNA ends 1 residue before the CDR3 does, and the rest of the CDR3 is filled in from the germline J gene. Germline-derived CDR1 and CDR2 are SGHSA and FRNQAP. The CDR3 sequence is 15 residues long. The junction had 4 bases not matched to a gene; V was cut back by 3 bases and J by 6 bases.

On this clone itself: Genes here carry mouse names. The read ends 1 residue shy of where the CDR3 ends; the end is completed using the germline J gene. The rearrangement uses TRBV19 and TRBJ2-4, with 7 bases lining up with TRBD1. After removal of 3 bases from V and 1 base from J, the junction contained 2 bases not matched to a gene. This CDR3 is 14 amino acids long. Germline V lookup: CDR1 FNHDT, CDR2 SITEND (reference sequence). CDR3 loop: CASSRQGRQNTLYF. Partial CDR3 DNA: TGTGCCAGCAGTAGACAGGGTCGTCAAAACACCTTGTAC.

With regard to this clone: The germline and genes are mouse ones. The CDR3 is CASNDWGRGNTLYF. The sequenced CDR3 bases are TGTGCAAGCAACGACTGGGGGAGGGGAAACACCTTGTAC. V gene TRBV16 combines with J gene TRBJ2-4; the match to TRBD2 covers 9 bases. The read terminates 1 residue before the CDR3 end, so the remaining end is supplied by the germline J gene. Germline CDR1 reads SGHSA; CDR2 reads FRNQAP. The CDR3 consists of 14 residues. V lost 7 bases to trimming and J lost 5 bases; unmatched junction nucleotides: 7.

Comments on this clone: Gene labels here are mouse ones. With the read ending 1 residue before the CDR3 end, the germline J gene is used to fill in that end. The V gene is TRBV20, the J gene TRBJ1-4, with 8 bases aligning to TRBD1. V shed 7 bases, J shed 3 bases, and the junction held 4 bases outside the gene matches. The CDR3 runs to 13 residues. Germline V gene lookup returns CDR1 GFQATS and CDR2 STVNSAI. CDR3 DNA (partial): TGTGGTGTTCAGGGGGCGACCAACGAAAGATTATTT. Its translation: CGVQGATNERLF. The CDR3 in full is CGVQGATNERLFF.

For this clone: The gene names given are mouse names. CDR3 amino acids: CASGDASGSAETLYF. The covered CDR3 bases are TGTGCCAGCGGTGATGCATCGGGTAGTGCAGAAACGCTGTAT. V is TRBV13-2 and J is TRBJ2-3; no clear D. The CDR3 goes on 1 residue after the read ends, and that part is filled in from the germline J gene. Germline CDR1 NNHNN, CDR2 SYGAGS (reference sequence). The V gene lost 0 bases and the J gene lost 0 bases, with 8 bases spanning the gap. The CDR3 covers 15 residues.

As concerns this clone: Gene names refer to mouse genes. The read stops 1 residue short of the end of the CDR3; the missing end is completed from the germline J gene. This chain connects TRBV13-2 to TRBJ1-6; a weak D match, TRBD1 (6 bases). TRBJ1-6 is an open reading frame whose function is uncertain. The V end lost 2 bases, the J end lost 3 bases, and 6 bases lay between the germline ends. Germline V lookup: CDR1 NNHNN, CDR2 SYGAGS (reference sequence). The CDR3 is made up of 14 amino acids. CDR3 bases read: TGTGCCAGCGGTGAAGGGGGCTATAATTCGCCCCTCTAC. Its translation is CASGEGGYNSPLY. The entire CDR3 reads CASGEGGYNSPLYF.

A note on this clone: Any gene name here is a mouse gene name. The CDR3 is cut off 1 residue early in the read; its end comes from the germline J gene. This chain links TRBV13-1 with TRBJ2-7; 8 bases match TRBD1. Looked up from germline, CDR1 is NSHNY and CDR2 is SYGAGN. The ends lost 1 base at V and 6 bases at J; junction bases unmatched: 3. The CDR3 is 13 amino acids. CDR3: CASSDSRGLEQYF. CDR3 DNA (partial): TGTGCCAGCAGTGATTCCAGGGGGCTTGAACAGTAC.

For this clone: Mouse gene names apply. Read sequence stops 1 residue before the CDR3 end, and the germline J gene provides the missing end. This chain joins TRBV2 and TRBJ2-7, with D tentatively TRBD2 (6 bases). From germline, CDR1 is LGHNA and CDR2 YSYQKL. The CDR3 runs to 13 residues. V shed 4 bases and J shed 1 base, with 8 bases lying between them. The DNA read from the CDR3 is TGTGCCAGCAGCCTCGGACTGTCCTATGAACAGTAC. It codes for CASSLGLSYEQY. The entire CDR3 protein reads CASSLGLSYEQYF.

Of note for this clone: Gene names and germline match the mouse. The read finishes 1 residue shy of the CDR3 end, and the germline J gene is used to complete it. The rearrangement links TRBV13-1 to TRBJ2-7, with 8 positions matching TRBD2. The J segment lost 2 bases and the V segment lost 1 base, leaving 5 bases of the junction unmatched. The CDR3 spans 15 residues. Germline values: CDR1 NSHNY, CDR2 SYGAGN. The sequenced part of the CDR3 DNA is TGTGCCAGCAGTGATCCCCTGGGGGGCACCTATGAACAGTAC. This translates into CASSDPLGGTYEQY. The complete CDR3 protein is CASSDPLGGTYEQYF.

A remark on this clone: Gene names refer to mouse genes. This chain's CDR3 is CASSSGVNSDYTF. CDR3 DNA, as far as it was read: TGTGCCAGCTCTTCAGGGGTGAACTCCGACTACACC. V and J are TRBV12-2 and TRBJ1-2, with D perhaps TRBD1 (6 bases). Coverage ceases 1 residue before the CDR3 finishes, and the germline J gene fills in the end. Germline-derived CDR1 and CDR2 are SGHLS and HYDKME. This CDR3 is 13 amino acids long. V gave up 3 bases and J gave up 2 bases, with 9 bases separating them.

As regards this clone: The genes and germline here are from mouse. The read ends 1 residue before the CDR3 terminus; that terminus is restored from the germline J gene. At the DNA level, this CDR3 is encoded by other sequences in the same sample as well. The V and J genes are TRBV13-2 and TRBJ1-4; no firm D call. The CDR3 is made up of 15 amino acids. Germline V CDR1 and CDR2: NNHNN, SYGAGS (reference sequence). V lost 0 bases to trimming and J lost 2 bases, with 8 bases between them. The CDR3 sequence is CASGDAGISNERLFF. Incomplete CDR3 DNA: TGTGCCAGCGGTGATGCCGGGATATCCAACGAAAGATTATTT.

A remark on this clone: The listed genes are named as in mouse. Read data end 1 residue before the CDR3 end; the end is taken from the germline J gene. V and J are TRBV12-1 and TRBJ2-5; possible D gene TRBD2, 7 bases. Germline V gene data show CDR1 as SGHSN and CDR2 as HYEKVE. The CDR3 loop spans 14 amino acids. V was cut by 3 bases and J by 2 bases, with 11 bases left in between. CDR3 DNA (partial): TGTGCCAGCTCTTCCGGGGGGCTCCAAGACACCCAGTAC. This encodes CASSSGGLQDTQY. The full CDR3 sequence reads CASSSGGLQDTQYF.

Turning to this clone: Any gene name here is a mouse gene name. The CDR3 goes on 1 residue after the read ends, and that part is filled in from the germline J gene. This chain connects TRBV3 to TRBJ2-4, with D unresolved. The germline V gene encodes CDR1 SNHLY and CDR2 FYNGKV (reference sequence). This CDR3 has 12 residues. V was shortened by 1 base and J by 5 bases, with 4 bases between the two germline ends. The CDR3 reads CASSLGGNTLYF. CDR3 DNA, as far as it was read: TGTGCCAGCAGCTTAGGGGGAAACACCTTGTAC.

As concerns this clone: Mouse gene names apply. The CDR3 goes on 1 residue after the read ends, and that part is filled in from the germline J gene. The V and J genes are TRBV3 and TRBJ2-1; a weak D match, TRBD2 (6 bases). Germline CDR1 and CDR2: SNHLY and FYNGKV (reference sequence). This CDR3 is 15 amino acids long. V was trimmed by 5 bases and J by 0 bases, leaving 11 bases between them. The CDR3 protein is CASSLGTPNYAEQFF. The CDR3 bases that were read are TGTGCCAGCAGCCTCGGGACTCCTAACTATGCTGAGCAGTTC.

In regard to this clone: The germline and genes are mouse ones. Read sequence stops 1 residue before the CDR3 end, and the germline J gene provides the missing end. The chain combines TRBV3 with TRBJ2-4; 8 positions agree with TRBD2. The CDR3 runs 14 residues. CDR1 is SNHLY and CDR2 is FYNGKV in the germline V gene (reference sequence). Trimming cost V 2 bases and J 8 bases; bases outside gene matches: 6. CDR3 bases read: TGTGCCAGCAGCTTAACGGGGGGGCTTGGCACCTTGTAC. Translation gives CASSLTGGLGTLY. The CDR3, in full, reads CASSLTGGLGTLYF.

Of note for this clone: Gene names refer to mouse genes. Coverage ceases 1 residue before the CDR3 finishes, and the germline J gene fills in the end. The rearrangement links TRBV20 to TRBJ2-2; 10 nucleotides align to TRBD1. CDR1 and CDR2 (germline): GFQATS, STVNSAI. CDR3 size: 15 residues. Losses at the gene ends were 3 bases for V and 1 base for J; bases not matched to a gene: 2. The CDR3 region is CGASDRGQNTGQLYF. The DNA read from the CDR3 is TGTGGTGCTAGCGACAGGGGGCAAAACACCGGGCAGCTCTAC.

This clone has just one count. The genes are named according to mouse. Incomplete CDR3 DNA: TGTGCCAGCGGTGTAGGGTTTCAAAACACCTTGTAC. Translated: CASGVGFQNTLY. The full CDR3 sequence reads CASGVGFQNTLYF. J is TRBJ2-4 and V is TRBV13-2; D ambiguous. Coverage ceases 1 residue before the CDR3 finishes, and the germline J gene fills in the end. This CDR3 has 13 residues. V was trimmed by 3 bases and J by 2 bases, leaving 7 bases between them. The germline V gene has CDR1 NNHNN and CDR2 SYGAGS (reference sequence).

Details on this clone: Gene names and germline refer to mouse. The missing CDR3 end, 1 residue past where the read stops, is filled in from the germline J gene. This chain links TRBV16 with TRBJ2-4; 7 positions agree with TRBD1. The germline V gene has CDR1 SGHSA and CDR2 FRNQAP. The CDR3 totals 13 residues. Trimming at V came to 5 bases and at J to 1 base, leaving 0 bases not matched to a gene. Partial CDR3 DNA: TGTGCAAGCAGCCAGGGGGGTCAAAACACCTTGTAC. This sequence encodes CASSQGGQNTLY. The whole CDR3 protein reads CASSQGGQNTLYF.

About this clone itself: Gene names are mouse gene names. CDR3 DNA, as far as it was read: TGTGCTAGCAGAGCCCGGGACAGGGTGAGGGAAGTCTTC. The encoded protein is CASRARDRVREVF. The CDR3, in full, reads CASRARDRVREVFF. The V call is TRBV17, the J call TRBJ1-1, with TRBD1 matching over 9 bases. Read sequence stops 1 residue before the CDR3 end, and the germline J gene provides the missing end. Germline trimming cut 6 bases from V and 8 bases from J; bases unmatched to any gene: 10. The germline gives CDR1 MNHDT, CDR2 YYDKIL. There are 14 residues in the CDR3.

About this clone: Mouse gene names and germline throughout. The read finishes 1 residue shy of the CDR3 end, and the germline J gene is used to complete it. This rearrangement joins TRBV13-3 to TRBJ1-6; no reliable D call. TRBJ1-6 falls under the ORF class, with uncertain function. The germline V gene encodes CDR1 NNHDY and CDR2 SYVADS. CDR3 length: 14 residues. Trimming pared 5 bases from V and 3 bases from J, leaving 9 bases between. CDR3 DNA (partial): TGTGCCAGCAGCCGACAAAACTATAATTCGCCCCTCTAC. Encoded protein: CASSRQNYNSPLY. The full CDR3 reads CASSRQNYNSPLYF.

This clone was seen a few times. The genes and germline here are from mouse. The CDR3 end is not reached by the read, which stops 1 residue before it; the germline J gene fills it in. This chain joins TRBV20 and TRBJ2-7; 7 nucleotides match TRBD1. The CDR3 consists of 12 residues. From germline, CDR1 is GFQATS and CDR2 STVNSAI. The V and J ends lost 0 bases and 7 bases, in that order; junction bases with no gene match: 3. Partial CDR3 DNA: TGTGGTGCTAGGGAGACAGGGTGGGAACAGTAC. Translating it yields CGARETGWEQY. The full CDR3 is CGARETGWEQYF.

As to this clone: Gene names and germline match the mouse. Read coverage stops 1 residue before the CDR3 terminus; the germline J gene supplies the remainder. The rearrangement links TRBV19 to TRBJ1-5, with 10 bases aligning to TRBD1. CDR3 length: 15 amino acids. CDR1 is FNHDT and CDR2 is SITEND in the germline V gene (reference sequence). V gave up 5 bases and J gave up 4 bases; unmatched junction bases: 6. The covered CDR3 bases are TGTGCCAGCAGGTCCCGGGACAGGGGAAACCAGGCTCCGCTT. Residues: CASRSRDRGNQAPL. The complete CDR3 sequence is CASRSRDRGNQAPLF.

Regarding this clone: These gene names are mouse names. The sequenced fragment ends 1 residue before the CDR3 boundary, so the rest is inferred from the germline J gene. This chain uses TRBV19 with TRBJ1-1; D is unresolved. Trimming pared 5 bases from V and 2 bases from J, leaving 10 bases between. This CDR3 spans 13 amino acids. Germline CDR1 FNHDT, CDR2 SITEND (reference sequence). The DNA read from the CDR3 is TGTGCCAGCAGCGAGACGGACAACACAGAAGTCTTC. Protein sequence: CASSETDNTEVF. The full CDR3 reads CASSETDNTEVFF. Full variable domain (outside the CDR3, taken from reference TRBV19 and TRBJ1-1): GGIITQTPKFLIGQEGQKLTLKCQQNFNHDTMYWYRQDSGKGLRLIYYSITENDLQKGDLSEGYDASREKKSSFSLTVTSAQKNEMAVFLCASSETDNTEVFFGKGTRLTVV.

As regards this clone: The genes are named according to mouse. The DNA ends 1 residue before the CDR3 does, and the rest of the CDR3 is filled in from the germline J gene. The chain uses TRBV14 and TRBJ1-6; 7 nucleotides line up with TRBD1. TRBJ1-6 counts as an open reading frame of uncertain function. This CDR3 region has 15 residues. Germline CDR1 and CDR2: SGHDT and FRDEAV. Unmatched junction bases numbered 2, after V lost 5 bases and J lost 0 bases. Incomplete CDR3 DNA: TGTGCCAGCAGACAGGGGTTTTCCTATAATTCGCCCCTCTAC. Encoded protein: CASRQGFSYNSPLY. The whole CDR3 is CASRQGFSYNSPLYF.

As concerns this clone: Genes and germline are mouse. The CDR3 end falls 1 residue outside the read, so it is completed with the germline J gene. V gene TRBV16 combines with J gene TRBJ2-7; D might be TRBD1 (5 bases). The germline CDR1 and CDR2 sequences are SGHSA and FRNQAP. CDR3 length: 14 amino acids. The V end lost 5 bases, the J end lost 5 bases, and 16 bases lay between the germline ends. The CDR3 here is CASSPEAGRNEQYF. CDR3 DNA, as far as it was read: TGTGCAAGCAGCCCAGAGGCAGGGAGGAATGAACAGTAC.

About this clone itself: Gene names are mouse gene names. The read falls 1 residue short of the CDR3 end, and the missing part is taken from the germline J gene. This sequence joins TRBV19 and TRBJ2-4; TRBD1 matches 7 bases. Trimming removed 5 bases from V and 0 bases from J; junction bases left unmatched: 3. The CDR3 has 14 residues. Germline V gives CDR1 FNHDT, CDR2 SITEND (reference sequence). The CDR3 loop is CASRSDRSQNTLYF. Incomplete CDR3 DNA: TGTGCCAGCAGATCGGACAGGAGTCAAAACACCTTGTAC.

This clone occurred a few times. Germline and genes here are mouse. The read falls 1 residue short of the CDR3 end, and the missing part is taken from the germline J gene. The gene calls are TRBV14 and TRBJ2-7; possibly TRBD1 for D (5 bases). The germline V gene encodes CDR1 SGHDT and CDR2 FRDEAV. The CDR3 runs to 13 residues. Trimming left V 5 bases short and J 0 bases short, with 9 bases between. The sequenced CDR3 bases are TGTGCCAGCAGCCACAGGCACTCCTATGAACAGTAC. Amino acids: CASSHRHSYEQY. The full-length CDR3 reads as CASSHRHSYEQYF.

For this clone: Gene names follow the mouse nomenclature. The CDR3 end falls 1 residue outside the read, so it is completed with the germline J gene. The rearrangement links TRBV23 to TRBJ2-5. The CDR3 consists of 14 residues. Germline CDR1 reads KGHTA; CDR2 reads FQNQQP. The CDR3 here is CSSSQSGRTDTQYF. CDR3 DNA (partial): TGCTCCAGCAGTCAATCGGGCAGGACGGACACCCAGTAC.